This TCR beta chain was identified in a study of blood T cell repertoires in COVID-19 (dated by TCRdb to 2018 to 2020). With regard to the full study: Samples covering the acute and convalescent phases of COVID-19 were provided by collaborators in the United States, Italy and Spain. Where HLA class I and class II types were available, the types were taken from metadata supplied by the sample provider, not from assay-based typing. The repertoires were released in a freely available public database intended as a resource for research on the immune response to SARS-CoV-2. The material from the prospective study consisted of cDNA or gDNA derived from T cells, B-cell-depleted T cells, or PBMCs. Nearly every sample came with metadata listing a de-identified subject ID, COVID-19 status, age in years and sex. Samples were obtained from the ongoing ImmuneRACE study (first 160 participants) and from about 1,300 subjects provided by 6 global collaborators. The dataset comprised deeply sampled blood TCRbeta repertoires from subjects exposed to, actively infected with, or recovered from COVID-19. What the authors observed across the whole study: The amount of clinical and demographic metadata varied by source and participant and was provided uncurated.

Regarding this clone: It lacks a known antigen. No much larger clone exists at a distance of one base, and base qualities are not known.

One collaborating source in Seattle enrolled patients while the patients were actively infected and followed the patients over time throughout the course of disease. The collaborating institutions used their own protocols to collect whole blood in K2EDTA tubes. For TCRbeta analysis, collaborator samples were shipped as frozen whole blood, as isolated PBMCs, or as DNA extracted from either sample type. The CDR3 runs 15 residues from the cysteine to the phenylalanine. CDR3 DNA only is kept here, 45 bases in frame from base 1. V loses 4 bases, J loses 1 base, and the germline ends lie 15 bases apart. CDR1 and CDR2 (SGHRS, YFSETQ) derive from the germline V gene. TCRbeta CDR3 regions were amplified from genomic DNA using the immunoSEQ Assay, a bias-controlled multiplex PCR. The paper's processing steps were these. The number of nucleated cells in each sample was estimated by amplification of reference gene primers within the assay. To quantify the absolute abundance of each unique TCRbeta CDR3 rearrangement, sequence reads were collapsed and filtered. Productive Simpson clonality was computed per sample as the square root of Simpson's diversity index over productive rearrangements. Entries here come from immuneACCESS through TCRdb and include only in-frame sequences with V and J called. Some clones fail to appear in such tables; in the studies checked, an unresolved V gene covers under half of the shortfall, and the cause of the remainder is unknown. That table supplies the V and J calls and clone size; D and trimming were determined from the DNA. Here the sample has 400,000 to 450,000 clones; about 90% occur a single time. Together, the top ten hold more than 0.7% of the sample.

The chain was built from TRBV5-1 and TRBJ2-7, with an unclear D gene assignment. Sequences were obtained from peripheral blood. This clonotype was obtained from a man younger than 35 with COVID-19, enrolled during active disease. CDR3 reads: CASSTEPRKSYEQYF. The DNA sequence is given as TGCGCCAGCAGCACCGAGCCTAGAAAGTCCTACGAGCAGTACTTC.